This T cell receptor beta chain stems from a study of cytomegalovirus exposure and HLA in healthy donors. About the study: The platform used for the 120 validation repertoires matched that of the 500 to 850 first-cohort repertoires, a later analysis reported. Study-level points and caveats: In vitro testing confirmed a few CMV-associated chains as specific for CMV antigens. Cytomegalovirus association was assigned to some 160 TCR beta chains. The tendency of first-cohort TCR clusters to co-occur in the 120 validation repertoires was the finding of a later analysis.

Germline loops: CDR1 MNHNY, CDR2 SVGAGI (reference sequence). Between the trimmed V and J ends, which lost 7 bases and 2 bases, there was a span of 11 bases. The CDR3 is 13 amino acids. Produced via immunoSEQ multiplex PCR; TCRdb's table is partial and in-frame only. Of about 200,000 clones in the sample, about 81% were seen once. Points on this clone: Antigen: not known.

The source material was PBMCs. The rearrangement joins TRBV6-6 to TRBJ1-1, with a possible D match to TRBD1 (5 bases). The clonotype originates from a woman between 25 and 40 years old in good health and CMV-seronegative. CDR3 in amino acids: CASIGRGNTEAFF. The CDR3 DNA reads TGTGCCAGCATAGGGCGGGGCAACACTGAAGCTTTCTTT.